A selection of T cell receptor beta chains follows, all from one sample in a study of patients and donors after allogeneic stem cell transplantation. MiXCR, run by TCRdb on the RT-PCR reads, gives a single entry per CDR3 protein. The sample includes about 23,000 distinct CDR3 sequences, about 30% of them seen just once. Sample: blood, either unsorted or a sorted T cell fraction (not recorded which). The receptor set was obtained from a human donor who was either an allogeneic HSCT recipient or a stem cell or donor lymphocyte infusion donor (not recorded which). It is not recorded whose cells these are; they may come from a transplant donor. Both conserved end residues are part of each CDR3. Each record gives: V gene, D gene, clone size, J gene, CDR3 protein, CDR3 DNA. D genes are given only for firm matches. Some rows mark clone size as missing; the rest say once, few, many or name a class of expanded clone.

V: TRBV29-1; D: TRBD1; size: .; J: TRBJ2-7; CDR3: CSVAGTVTYEQYF; DNA: TGCAGCGTCGCCGGGACAGTTACCTACGAGCAGTACTTC
V: TRBV29-1; D: .; size: many; J: TRBJ1-1; CDR3: CSVGPGDTEAFF; DNA: TGCAGCGTTGGTCCAGGGGACACTGAAGCTTTCTTT
V: TRBV5-1; D: TRBD1; size: .; J: TRBJ2-2; CDR3: CASSARQGRTGELFF; DNA: TGCGCCAGCAGCGCCCGACAGGGTCGAACCGGGGAGCTGTTTTTT
V: TRBV4-3; D: .; size: .; J: TRBJ2-7; CDR3: CASPCSEGRIEQYF; DNA: TGCGCCAGCCCCTGTTCTGAAGGGCGAATCGAGCAGTACTTC
V: TRBV6-4; D: .; size: .; J: TRBJ1-2; CDR3: CASSDPGTRGYTF; DNA: TGTGCCAGCAGTGACCCAGGGACTAGGGGCTACACCTTC
V: TRBV7-2; D: TRBD2; size: many; J: TRBJ2-3; CDR3: CASSLQGLAGGADTQYF; DNA: TGTGCCAGCAGCTTACAGGGACTAGCGGGGGGAGCAGATACGCAGTATTTT
V: TRBV7-6; D: .; size: .; J: TRBJ2-2; CDR3: CASRSQATGELFF; DNA: TGTGCCAGCAGGTCACAGGCCACCGGGGAGCTGTTTTTT
V: TRBV5-1; D: .; size: .; J: TRBJ1-1; CDR3: CASSLLQGGAEAFF; DNA: TGCGCCAGCAGCTTGCTGCAGGGAGGGGCTGAAGCTTTCTTT
V: TRBV7-2; D: .; size: few; J: TRBJ1-2; CDR3: CASSPVSGATNYGYTF; DNA: TGTGCCAGCAGCCCCGTTAGCGGGGCAACGAACTATGGCTACACCTTC
V: TRBV20-1; D: TRBD1; size: few; J: TRBJ1-2; CDR3: CSDSPGGMQGYTF; DNA: TGCAGTGATTCGCCAGGGGGTATGCAAGGCTACACCTTC
V: TRBV12-3/TRBV12-4; D: .; size: .; J: TRBJ2-7; CDR3: CASSPRGGPLDYEQYF; DNA: TGTGCCAGCAGCCCGAGGGGGGGGCCCTTGGACTACGAGCAGTACTTC
V: TRBV20-1; D: .; size: few; J: TRBJ1-1; CDR3: CSAPRLEGGTEAFF; DNA: TGCAGTGCTCCCCGGCTCGAAGGGGGCACTGAAGCTTTCTTT
V: TRBV6-1; D: TRBD1; size: large; J: TRBJ1-5; CDR3: CASRADRGNQPQHF; DNA: TGTGCCAGCAGGGCGGACAGGGGGAATCAGCCCCAGCATTTT
V: TRBV24-1; D: TRBD1; size: .; J: TRBJ1-1; CDR3: CATSPRGRETEAFF; DNA: TGTGCCACCAGCCCCAGGGGGCGGGAGACTGAAGCTTTCTTT
V: TRBV7-2; D: .; size: .; J: TRBJ1-2; CDR3: CASSEQQYGYTF; DNA: TGTGCCAGCAGCGAACAACAGTATGGCTACACCTTC
V: TRBV3-1; D: TRBD1; size: few; J: TRBJ1-2; CDR3: CASSQTGGSYGYTF; DNA: TGTGCCAGCAGCCAGACAGGGGGCTCCTATGGCTACACCTTC
V: TRBV28; D: TRBD1; size: few; J: TRBJ2-5; CDR3: CASTETGWQETQYF; DNA: TGTGCCAGCACGGAGACAGGGTGGCAAGAGACCCAGTACTTC
V: TRBV2; D: .; size: .; J: TRBJ1-2; CDR3: CASSEVGAYVPNYGYTF; DNA: TGTGCCAGCAGTGAAGTAGGGGCCTACGTTCCTAACTATGGCTACACCTTC
V: TRBV5-1; D: .; size: .; J: TRBJ2-3; CDR3: CASSLVRGSTDTQYF; DNA: TGCGCCAGCAGCTTGGTGCGGGGAAGCACAGATACGCAGTATTTT
V: TRBV6-1; D: .; size: few; J: TRBJ1-1; CDR3: CASSEARGNTEAFF; DNA: TGTGCCAGCAGTGAGGCACGGGGGAACACTGAAGCTTTCTTT
V: TRBV20-1; D: .; size: .; J: TRBJ2-3; CDR3: CSAPTSTDTQYF; DNA: TGCAGTGCGCCGACTAGCACAGATACGCAGTATTTT
V: TRBV12-3/TRBV12-4; D: TRBD1; size: .; J: TRBJ1-2; CDR3: CASSRTGGHYGYTF; DNA: TGTGCCAGCAGCCGGACAGGGGGGCACTATGGCTACACCTTC
V: TRBV7-9; D: .; size: few; J: TRBJ1-2; CDR3: CASSPSSYGYTF; DNA: TGTGCCAGCAGCCCCTCCTCCTATGGCTACACCTTC
V: TRBV6-5; D: .; size: few; J: TRBJ2-3; CDR3: CASSYSMRGLSTDTQYF; DNA: TGTGCCAGCAGTTACTCGATGCGGGGGCTTAGCACAGATACGCAGTATTTT
V: TRBV9; D: TRBD2; size: .; J: TRBJ2-5; CDR3: CASSLFGGETQYF; DNA: TGTGCCAGCAGCCTTTTCGGGGGGGAGACCCAGTACTTC
V: TRBV6-6; D: .; size: .; J: TRBJ1-3; CDR3: CASSYSGPSSSGNTIYF; DNA: TGTGCCAGCAGTTACTCCGGGCCGTCGAGCTCTGGAAACACCATATATTTT
V: TRBV5-1; D: .; size: .; J: TRBJ2-2; CDR3: CASSLVIGQTGELFF; DNA: TGCGCCAGCAGCTTGGTAATCGGACAGACCGGGGAGCTGTTTTTT
V: TRBV24-1; D: .; size: few; J: TRBJ1-1; CDR3: CATPLEGGGRPEAFF; DNA: TGTGCCACCCCACTGGAGGGGGGAGGGAGACCTGAAGCTTTCTTT
V: TRBV12-3/TRBV12-4; D: .; size: .; J: TRBJ1-1; CDR3: CASSNSPIGVVNTEAFF; DNA: TGTGCCAGCAGCAATTCCCCAATAGGGGTAGTGAACACTGAAGCTTTCTTT
V: TRBV27; D: .; size: .; J: TRBJ2-3; CDR3: CASSLMWGVPDTQYF; DNA: TGTGCCAGCAGTTTAATGTGGGGGGTTCCTGATACGCAGTATTTT
V: TRBV6-2/TRBV6-3; D: .; size: .; J: TRBJ1-1; CDR3: CASSLTGLSMNTEAFF; DNA: TGTGCCAGCAGTCTGACAGGACTTAGCATGAACACTGAAGCTTTCTTT
V: TRBV20-1; D: .; size: .; J: TRBJ2-1; CDR3: CSARERYNEQFF; DNA: TGCAGTGCTAGAGAACGGTACAATGAGCAGTTCTTC
V: TRBV7-2; D: .; size: .; J: TRBJ2-5; CDR3: CASSSPLDILMETQYF; DNA: TGTGCCAGCAGCTCCCCTCTGGACATCCTGATGGAGACCCAGTACTTC
V: TRBV4-2; D: TRBD1; size: .; J: TRBJ1-4; CDR3: CASSIQGAGGNEKLFF; DNA: TGTGCCAGCAGCATACAGGGGGCAGGCGGTAATGAAAAACTGTTTTTT
V: TRBV4-3; D: .; size: few; J: TRBJ1-2; CDR3: CASSQSTSNYGYTF; DNA: TGCGCCAGCAGCCAAAGTACCTCTAACTATGGCTACACCTTC
V: TRBV4-3; D: .; size: many; J: TRBJ1-1; CDR3: CASVQRNTEAFF; DNA: TGCGCCAGCGTCCAGAGGAACACTGAAGCTTTCTTT
V: TRBV9; D: .; size: few; J: TRBJ1-1; CDR3: CASSSRILPWGGTEAFF; DNA: TGTGCCAGCAGCTCTCGAATCCTCCCTTGGGGGGGCACTGAAGCTTTCTTT
V: TRBV20-1; D: TRBD2; size: few; J: TRBJ2-1; CDR3: CSAPKAGGQGNEQFF; DNA: TGCAGTGCCCCGAAAGCGGGGGGCCAAGGAAATGAGCAGTTCTTC
V: TRBV5-5; D: TRBD1; size: few; J: TRBJ2-7; CDR3: CASSRQGVGYYEQYF; DNA: TGTGCCAGCAGCAGACAGGGCGTGGGATACTACGAGCAGTACTTC
V: TRBV6-1; D: .; size: many; J: TRBJ1-1; CDR3: CASREWDTFEAFF; DNA: TGTGCCAGCAGGGAGTGGGACACCTTCGAAGCTTTCTTT
V: TRBV6-6; D: .; size: .; J: TRBJ1-3; CDR3: CASSWEGTGNTIYF; DNA: TGTGCCAGCAGTTGGGAAGGAACTGGAAACACCATATATTTT
V: TRBV4-3; D: TRBD2; size: few; J: TRBJ2-3; CDR3: CASSFTWTSGGLDTQYF; DNA: TGCGCCAGCAGTTTCACTTGGACTAGCGGGGGGCTAGATACGCAGTATTTT
V: TRBV7-2; D: TRBD2; size: few; J: TRBJ2-5; CDR3: CASSLSGLARETQYF; DNA: TGTGCCAGCAGCTTATCAGGACTAGCTAGAGAGACCCAGTACTTC
V: TRBV4-2; D: .; size: .; J: TRBJ1-5; CDR3: CASSQDRGHQPQHF; DNA: TGTGCCAGCAGCCAAGATAGAGGTCATCAGCCCCAGCATTTT
V: TRBV20-1; D: .; size: .; J: TRBJ2-2; CDR3: CSAKTGPLGELFF; DNA: TGCAGTGCCAAGACAGGTCCTTTGGGGGAGCTGTTTTTT